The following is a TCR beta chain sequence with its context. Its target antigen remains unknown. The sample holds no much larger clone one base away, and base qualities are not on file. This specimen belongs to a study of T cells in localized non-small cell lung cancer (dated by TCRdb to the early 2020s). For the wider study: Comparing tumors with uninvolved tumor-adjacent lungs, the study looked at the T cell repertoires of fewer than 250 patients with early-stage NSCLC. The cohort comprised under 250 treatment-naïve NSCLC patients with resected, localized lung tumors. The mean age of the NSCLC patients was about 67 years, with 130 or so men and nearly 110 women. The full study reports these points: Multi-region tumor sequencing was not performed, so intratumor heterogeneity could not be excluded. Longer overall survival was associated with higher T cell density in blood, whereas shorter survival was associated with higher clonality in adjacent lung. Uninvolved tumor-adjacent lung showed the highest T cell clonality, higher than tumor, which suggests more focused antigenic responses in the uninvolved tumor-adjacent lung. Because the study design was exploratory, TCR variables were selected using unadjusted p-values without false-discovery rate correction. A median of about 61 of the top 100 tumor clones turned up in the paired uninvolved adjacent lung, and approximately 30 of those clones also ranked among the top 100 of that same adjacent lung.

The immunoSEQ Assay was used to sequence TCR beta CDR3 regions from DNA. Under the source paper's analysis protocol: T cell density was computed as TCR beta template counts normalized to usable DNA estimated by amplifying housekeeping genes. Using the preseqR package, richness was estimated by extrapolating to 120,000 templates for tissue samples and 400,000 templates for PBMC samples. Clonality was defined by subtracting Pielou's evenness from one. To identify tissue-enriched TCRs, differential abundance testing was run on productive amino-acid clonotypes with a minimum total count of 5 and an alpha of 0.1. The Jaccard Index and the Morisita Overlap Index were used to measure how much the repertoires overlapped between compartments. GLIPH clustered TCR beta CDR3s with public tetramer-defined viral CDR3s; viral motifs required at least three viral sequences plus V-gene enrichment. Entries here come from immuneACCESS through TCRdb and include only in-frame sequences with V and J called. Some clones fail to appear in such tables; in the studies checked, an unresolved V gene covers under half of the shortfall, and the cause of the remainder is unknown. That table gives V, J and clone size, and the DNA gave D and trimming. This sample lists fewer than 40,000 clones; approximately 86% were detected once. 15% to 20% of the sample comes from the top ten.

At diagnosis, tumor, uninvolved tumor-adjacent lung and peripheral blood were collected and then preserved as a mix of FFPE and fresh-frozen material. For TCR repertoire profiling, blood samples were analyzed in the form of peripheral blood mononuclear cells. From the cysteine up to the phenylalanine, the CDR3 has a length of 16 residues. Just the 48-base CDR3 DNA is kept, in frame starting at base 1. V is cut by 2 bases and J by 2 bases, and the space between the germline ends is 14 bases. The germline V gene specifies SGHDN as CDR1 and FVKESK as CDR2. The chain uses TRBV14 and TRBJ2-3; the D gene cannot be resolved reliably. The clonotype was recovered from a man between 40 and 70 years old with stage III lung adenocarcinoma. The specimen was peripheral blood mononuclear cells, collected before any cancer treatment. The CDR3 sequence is CASSQPTGPYTDTQYF. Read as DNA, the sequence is TGTGCCAGCAGCCAACCCACCGGGCCTTACACAGATACGCAGTATTTT. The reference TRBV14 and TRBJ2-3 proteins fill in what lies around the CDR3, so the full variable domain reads EAGVTQFPSHSVIEKGQTVTLRCDPISGHDNLYWYRRVMGKEIKFLLHFVKESKQDESGMPNNRFLAERTGGTYSTLKVQPAELEDSGVYFCASSQPTGPYTDTQYFGPGTRLTVL.